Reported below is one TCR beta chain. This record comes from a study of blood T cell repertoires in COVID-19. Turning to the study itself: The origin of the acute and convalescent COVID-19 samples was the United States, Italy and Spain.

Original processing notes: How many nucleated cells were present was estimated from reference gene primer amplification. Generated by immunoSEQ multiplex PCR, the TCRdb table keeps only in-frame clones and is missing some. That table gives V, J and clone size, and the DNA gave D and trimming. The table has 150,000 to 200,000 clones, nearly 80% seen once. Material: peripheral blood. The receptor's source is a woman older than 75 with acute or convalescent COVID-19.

The chain's CDR3 is CASSLESGGLGANVLTF. As DNA, the CDR3 is TGTGCCAGCAGCTTAGAGTCGGGGGGCCTCGGGGCCAACGTCCTGACTTTC. This chain joins TRBV11-2 and TRBJ2-6, with D possibly being TRBD2 (7 bases). V lost 0 bases and J 4 bases, leaving 13 bases between the germline ends. In germline, CDR1 is SGHAT, CDR2 FQNNGV. The CDR3 has 17 residues.